This TCR beta chain was documented in a study of cytomegalovirus exposure and HLA in healthy donors. The overall study: About 83 million unique TCRs from HLA-typed donors made up an early data release.

The PCR used 60 Vbeta and 13 Jbeta primers. Sequencing was performed with immunoSEQ multiplex PCR; in TCRdb, only in-frame clones are kept and a portion is missing. The sample holds 75,000 to 90,000 clones; about 68% are singletons and the top ten take under 25%. With regard to this clone: Its antigen is unidentified.

Healthy people donating bone marrow made up the donors. Trimming cost V 6 bases and J 3 bases, with 9 bases left between them. The CDR3 is made up of 12 amino acids. Looked up from germline, CDR1 is KGHSH and CDR2 is LQKENI. Overall study findings and caveats: Based on reports, TCR beta sequences accurately predicted HLA-A and HLA-B alleles for most subjects. Trimming of TCR beta V- and J-genes showed a link, identified in a later analysis, to a missense DCLRE1C variant.

The clonotype was recovered from a young man in good health and CMV-seropositive. This chain joins TRBV18 and TRBJ2-7, with D perhaps matching TRBD2 (5 bases). Input material: PBMCs. The CDR3, as DNA: TGTGCCAGCTCCCCGGCGGGCTACGAGCAGTACTTC. As protein: CASSPAGYEQYF.